The 23 T cell receptor beta chains reported below all come from one sample, sequenced in a study of T cells in Graves' hyperthyroidism and ophthalmopathy. RNA transcripts provided the source from which TCR beta CDR3 regions were amplified. TCR CDR3 regions were first amplified by RT-PCR with HTBI primers. TCRdb independently ran MiXCR on the multiplex PCR reads; one entry per CDR3 protein. The table lists 500,000 to 700,000 distinct CDR3 sequences, approximately 15% of them singletons, with 18% in the top ten. Specimen: blood. These receptors came from a woman aged 18-29 years with Graves' hyperthyroidism.

This clonotype has at least ten counts. The chain recombines TRBV11-2 with TRBJ2-3; D uncertain. V dropped 2 bases and J dropped 4 bases, with 10 bases sitting between them. This CDR3 contains 14 residues. Germline V lookup: CDR1 SGHAT, CDR2 FQNNGV. CDR3 loop: CASSLLGSADTQYF. The DNA for the CDR3 is TGTGCCAGCAGCTTACTCGGGTCCGCAGATACGCAGTATTTT.

The rearrangement links TRBV30 to TRBJ2-2; 10 bases map to TRBD2. CDR1 is GTSNPN and CDR2 is SVGIG in the germline V gene (reference sequence). There are 15 residues in the CDR3. Losses at the gene ends were 3 bases for V and 1 base for J; bases not matched to a gene: 2. For the CDR3, the DNA is TGTGCCTGGAGAAGGACTAGCGGGAACACCGGGGAGCTGTTTTTT. Its translation is CAWRRTSGNTGELFF.

The table lists this clonotype with many counts. The J gene is TRBJ2-1, the V gene TRBV24-1; 13 bases agree with TRBD2. V shed 2 bases and J 7 bases; nucleotides not matched to a gene: 7. Germline values: CDR1 KGHDR, CDR2 SFDVKD. The CDR3 is 17 amino acids. CDR3 sequence (DNA): TGTGCCACCAGTGATTCCCGGACTAGCGGGAGATGGAATGAGCAGTTCTTC. It codes for CATSDSRTSGRWNEQFF.

The table lists this clonotype with many counts. The chain carries TRBV5-1 and TRBJ2-7, with D maybe TRBD1 (5 bases). The CDR3 sequence is 13 residues long. CDR1 and CDR2 (germline): SGHRS, YFSETQ. With 4 bases removed from V and 3 bases from J, the gap between germline ends came to 11 bases. For the CDR3, the DNA is TGCGCCAGCAGCGTAGGACAAAGCTACGAGCAGTACTTC. Translating gives CASSVGQSYEQYF.

There are many counts of this clonotype. This chain links TRBV30 with TRBJ2-4; weak D call: TRBD2 (7 bases). The CDR3 runs 14 residues. Germline lookup yields CDR1 GTSNPN and CDR2 SVGIG (reference sequence). V gave up 3 bases and J gave up 7 bases, with 16 bases separating them. CDR3 sequence: CAWRTGGALNIQYF. CDR3 nucleotides: TGTGCCTGGAGAACGGGGGGCGCGTTGAACATTCAGTACTTC. Together with reference TRBV30 and TRBJ2-4, the CDR3 gives the full variable domain: SQTIHQWPATLVQPVGSPLSLECTVEGTSNPNLYWYRQAAGRGLQLLFYSVGIGQISSEVPQNLSASRPQDRQFILSSKKLLLSDSGFYLCAWRTGGALNIQYFGAGTRLSVL.

The chain recombines TRBV27 with TRBJ2-1; no clear D gene. The CDR3 runs to 14 residues. Per germline, CDR1 MNHEY and CDR2 SMNVEV (reference sequence). V lost 5 bases and J lost 8, with 16 bases in between. The CDR3 DNA reads as TGTGCCAGCAGTGACCGGACCCCTAGGGATGAGCAGTTCTTC. Protein sequence: CASSDRTPRDEQFF.

The CDR3 here is CASSFTAPYEQYF. The CDR3 DNA sequence: TGCGCCAGCAGCTTTACGGCGCCCTACGAGCAGTACTTC. The V call is TRBV5-1, the J call TRBJ2-7; D is unclear. CDR3 length: 13 residues. V lost 2 bases, J lost 2 bases, and 8 bases lay in between. Germline V CDR1 and CDR2: SGHRS, YFSETQ.

This clonotype occurred many times. This rearrangement joins TRBV24-1 to TRBJ2-1; the D gene is possibly TRBD1 (5 bases). The germline V gene encodes CDR1 KGHDR and CDR2 SFDVKD. V lost 4 bases, J lost 4 bases, and 10 bases lay in between. The CDR3 is 14 amino acids. The CDR3 DNA sequence: TGTGCCACCAGTGACCTGGACACATACAATGAGCAGTTCTTC. It encodes CATSDLDTYNEQFF.

There are many counts of this clonotype. V is TRBV24-1 and J is TRBJ2-5, with D perhaps TRBD1 (7 bases). This CDR3 has 15 residues. The germline CDR1 and CDR2 sequences are KGHDR and SFDVKD. V lost 2 bases, J lost 4 bases, and 13 bases lay in between. CDR3 nucleotides: TGTGCCACCAGTGATTGGGGGGACAGCCGAGAGACCCAGTACTTC. Protein sequence: CATSDWGDSRETQYF.

This clonotype was seen many times. The chain recombines TRBV2 with TRBJ2-1; D uncertain. CDR3 length equals 14 residues. Germline V gives CDR1 SNHLY, CDR2 FYNNEI. V was shortened by 4 bases and J by 4 bases, with 11 bases between the two germline ends. The DNA of the CDR3 is TGTGCCAGCAGTGGGGCGGAGCTATACAATGAGCAGTTCTTC. Its translation: CASSGAELYNEQFF.

At least ten counts were recorded for this clonotype. V usage is TRBV20-1 and J usage is TRBJ2-7; TRBD1 aligns across 10 bases. The ends lost 4 bases at V and 5 bases at J; junction bases unmatched: 11. Per germline, CDR1 DFQATT and CDR2 SNEGSKA (reference sequence). There are 15 residues in the CDR3. The CDR3 protein is CSAIGGQGSPHEQYF. CDR3 in DNA: TGCAGTGCTATTGGGGGACAGGGGAGCCCCCACGAGCAGTACTTC.

This clonotype has just a few counts. The genes are TRBV6-4 and TRBJ2-7; a weak D match, TRBD2 (6 bases). Per germline, CDR1 MRHNA and CDR2 SNTAGT. V lost 0 bases and J 1 base, leaving 16 bases between the germline ends. There are 17 residues in the CDR3. The CDR3 loop reads CASSDSGSLAESYEQYF. The DNA of the CDR3 is TGTGCCAGCAGTGACTCCGGCTCACTAGCCGAGTCCTACGAGCAGTACTTC.

This clonotype was detected only once. The gene calls are TRBV29-1 and TRBJ1-5; D is possibly TRBD1 (5 bases). CDR1 and CDR2 (germline): SQVTM, ANQGSEA. Trimming stripped 6 bases from V and 1 base from J, with 10 bases between. CDR3 length equals 13 residues. CDR3 bases: TGCAGCGTCCAGGGCGGGAGCAATCAGCCCCAGCATTTT. As protein: CSVQGGSNQPQHF.

This clonotype was observed at least ten times. The chain is built from TRBV7-9 and TRBJ2-1; 12 bases are shared with TRBD2. This CDR3 contains 14 residues. Losses at the gene ends were 6 bases for V and 9 bases for J; bases not matched to a gene: 6. Per germline, CDR1 SEHNR and CDR2 FQNEAQ (reference sequence). Written as DNA, the CDR3 is TGTGCCAGCAGACAGACTAGCGGGGGAAGTGAGCAGTTCTTC. Translating it yields CASRQTSGGSEQFF.

The V and J genes are TRBV2 and TRBJ1-4, with D unresolved. The CDR3 sequence is 13 residues long. From germline, CDR1 is SNHLY and CDR2 FYNNEI. V was shortened by 7 bases and J by 8 bases, with 14 bases between the two germline ends. The CDR3 is CASTGLTREKLFF. CDR3 nucleotide sequence: TGTGCCAGCACGGGTCTTACGAGGGAAAAACTGTTTTTT. Combining the CDR3 with reference TRBV2 and TRBJ1-4 gives the whole variable domain EPEVTQTPSHQVTQMGQEVILRCVPISNHLYFYWYRQILGQKVEFLVSFYNNEISEKSEIFDDQFSVERPDGSNFTLKIRSTKLEDSAMYFCASTGLTREKLFFGSGTQLSVL.

This chain joins TRBV28 and TRBJ2-2; the match to TRBD1 covers 7 bases. Trimming removed 3 bases from V and 7 bases from J; junction bases left unmatched: 5. This CDR3 is 14 amino acids long. Per the germline V gene, CDR1 is MDHEN and CDR2 is SYDVKM. The CDR3 is CASSFLTGVGELFF. The CDR3 DNA is TGTGCCAGCAGTTTCCTCACAGGGGTCGGGGAGCTGTTTTTT.

This clonotype was detected many times. CDR3 sequence: CASSEIKYSGNTIYF. DNA for the CDR3: TGTGCCAGCAGTGAAATTAAGTACTCTGGAAACACCATATATTTT. The chain combines TRBV2 with TRBJ1-3, with no clear D. V was pared by 2 bases and J by 0 bases, with 8 bases between. This CDR3 contains 15 residues. Looked up from germline, CDR1 is SNHLY and CDR2 is FYNNEI. The variable domain in full, completed from reference TRBV2 and TRBJ1-3, reads EPEVTQTPSHQVTQMGQEVILRCVPISNHLYFYWYRQILGQKVEFLVSFYNNEISEKSEIFDDQFSVERPDGSNFTLKIRSTKLEDSAMYFCASSEIKYSGNTIYFGEGSWLTVV.

The V and J genes are TRBV10-3 and TRBJ1-1; 10 bases fit TRBD1. The V segment lost 2 bases and the J segment 2 bases; nucleotides outside the gene matches: 2. This CDR3 is 15 amino acids long. CDR1 ENHRY and CDR2 SYGVKD come from the germline V gene. The DNA of the CDR3 is TGTGCCATCAGTGAGCGGGACAGGGGAAACACTGAAGCTTTCTTT. Its protein product is CAISERDRGNTEAFF.

In this sample, this clonotype turned up many times. This rearrangement joins TRBV6-1 to TRBJ1-2; perhaps TRBD1 as D (6 bases). The CDR3 is 17 amino acids. V gave up 7 bases and J gave up 4 bases, with 25 bases separating them. Per the germline V gene, CDR1 is MNHNS and CDR2 is SASEGT. The CDR3: CASKKGPGTPLFYGYTF. CDR3 coding DNA: TGTGCCAGCAAAAAGGGACCCGGGACACCTCTTTTCTATGGCTACACCTTC.

The CDR3 spells CASKDRRYQETQYF. Written as DNA, the CDR3 is TGTGCCAGCAAGGACAGGAGGTACCAAGAGACCCAGTACTTC. J is TRBJ2-5 and V is TRBV12-3 or TRBV12-4; 7 positions agree with TRBD1. The CDR3 contains 14 residues. Trimming took 7 bases from V and 0 from J; bases not matched to a gene: 5.

This clonotype has ten or more counts. V and J are TRBV2 and TRBJ2-5; 9 nucleotides agree with TRBD1. Germline V CDR1 and CDR2: SNHLY, FYNNEI. This CDR3 is built from 14 residues. Losses at the gene ends were 5 bases for V and 4 bases for J; bases not matched to a gene: 5. CDR3 DNA: TGTGCCAGCAGTTTGGGGACAGGGCCAGAGACCCAGTACTTC. Translating gives CASSLGTGPETQYF.

On this clonotype: A much larger clone sits a single nucleotide away, making a read error possible. The CDR3 bases are TGTGCCAGCAACTCGGGGGGGGGACCCCAAGGGAACACTGAAGCTTTCTTT. Translated, it gives CASNSGGGPQGNTEAFF. J is TRBJ1-1 and V is TRBV11-2; possible D gene TRBD1, 5 bases. CDR1 SGHAT and CDR2 FQNNGV come from the germline V gene. The CDR3 spans 17 residues. Trimming pared 7 bases from V and 1 base from J, leaving 22 bases between.

This clonotype showed up many times. This sequence joins TRBV12-5 and TRBJ2-3; D unresolved. CDR1 and CDR2 (germline): LGHNT, FRNRAP. The length of the CDR3 is 16 residues. Trimming left V 0 bases short and J 2 bases short, with 12 bases between. CDR3 sequence (DNA): TGTGCTAGTGGTTTGGTACTTGGACCCTCCACAGATACGCAGTATTTT. Encoded protein: CASGLVLGPSTDTQYF.